The clone carrying this T cell receptor beta chain was observed at least ten times. What it binds is unknown. CDR1 is MDHEN, CDR2 SYDVKM, per germline. V lost 8 bases to trimming and J lost 3 bases, with 23 bases between them. The CDR3 extends over 16 amino acids. The sample originates from a study of T-cell reconstitution after alpha-beta-depleted transplantation in children. Study-wide points: The authors attributed T-cell counts and diversity one year after transplant mostly to newly produced T cells. Diversity of TCRbeta at day 60 was high in some patients, arising from surviving recipient T cells and thymic progenitors. As was reported, about two months after transplant, alpha-beta T cells came from several hundred expanded graft clones.

Unique molecular identifiers were used in preparing the TCRbeta library. TCRdb reprocessed the PCR reads via MiXCR and lists one record per CDR3 protein. Here the sample spans 250,000 to 300,000 distinct CDR3 sequences, 10% being singletons. This chain uses TRBV28 with TRBJ2-7, with D tentatively TRBD1 (5 bases). This specimen was PBMCs, taken before TCRalphabeta/CD19-depleted stem cell transplant. This sequence originates from a boy less than two years old with acute myeloid leukemia, due to receive a stem cell transplant. CDR3 nucleotide sequence: TGTGCCAGCTGTCCCCAAAGGGGTCGGCCGTACTACGAGCAGTACTTC. Translating gives CASCPQRGRPYYEQYF.